The clone carrying this TCR beta chain has just a few counts. Its cognate antigen is unknown. CDR1 SEHNR and CDR2 FQNEAQ come from the germline V gene (reference sequence). V lost 4 bases, J lost 2 bases, and 21 bases lay in between. The CDR3 is made up of 17 amino acids. This sample was taken from a study of T cells in Graves' hyperthyroidism and ophthalmopathy. General observations from the study: Within blood appeared most thyroid clonotypes that had expanded above 0.001. Using 13 V-J features, a model discriminated ophthalmopathy from stable hyperthyroidism.

RNA transcripts were the template for amplifying TCR beta CDR3 regions. Carried out on the TCR CDR3, a first-round RT-PCR used the HTBI primer set. TCRdb re-analysed the multiplex PCR reads in MiXCR, keeping a single row per CDR3 protein. Counted here are approximately 560,000 distinct CDR3 sequences, 35% to 55% occurring once; the ten biggest clones make up just under 8.5%. Source material: peripheral blood or thyroid tissue (not recorded which). The rearrangement links TRBV7-9 to TRBJ2-7; D tentatively reads TRBD1 or TRBD2 (6 bases each). The receptor's source is a woman between 18 and 30 years old with Graves' hyperthyroidism. CDR3 region: CASSSQGWEDLTYEQYF. The CDR3 DNA is TGTGCCAGCAGCTCACAGGGTTGGGAGGACCTCACCTACGAGCAGTACTTC.